This T cell receptor beta chain came from a study of T-cell memory formation after mild COVID-19. On this clonotype: What it recognizes is unknown.

TCRdb re-derived calls from the 5' RACE reads in MiXCR, one entry per CDR3 protein. The sample includes around 100,000 distinct CDR3 sequences, approximately 21% of them seen just once. Study-wide findings and caveats: Pre-infection memory carried some responding clones, suggesting that cross-reactive memory joined. The authors did not confirm SARS-CoV-2 specificity of second-wave clones peaking day 37. Day 15 to 85 contractors were CD4/CD8 balanced; later expanders leaned CD4+. CD4+ contracting clones were found mainly in CM and EM, and CD8+ ones in EMRA.

The CDR3 spans 14 residues. V was cut by 3 bases and J by 2 bases, with 9 bases left in between. Looked up from germline, CDR1 is SGDLS and CDR2 is YYNGEE. The chain links TRBV9 to TRBJ2-1; tentative D call: TRBD1 (5 bases). Input material: PBMCs or a T cell subset sorted from them (not recorded which). The receptor was derived from a man between 18 and 35 years old who had mild COVID-19 (a few samples of this study predate the infection). Cell type and time point are not known. This CDR3 reads CASSAQGPYNEQFF. Here the CDR3 DNA reads TGTGCCAGCAGCGCCCAGGGCCCCTACAATGAGCAGTTCTTC. Together with reference TRBV9 and TRBJ2-1, the CDR3 gives the full variable domain: DSGVTQTPKHLITATGQRVTLRCSPRSGDLSVYWYQQSLDQGLQFLIQYYNGEERAKGNILERFSAQQFPDLHSELNLSSLELGDSALYFCASSAQGPYNEQFFGPGTRLTVL.